Following are 8 T cell receptor beta chains from one sample sequenced in a study of blood T cell repertoires in COVID-19. The assay was immunoSEQ multiplex PCR, and TCRdb's table has in-frame clones only and misses some. The sample carries approximately 52,000 clones, roughly 89% recorded once. Input material: peripheral blood. All receptors derive from a man between 60 and 75 years old with active COVID-19.

The chain carries TRBV13 and TRBJ2-1, with TRBD2 identical over 13 bases. Trimming at V came to 5 bases and at J to 6 bases, leaving 7 bases not matched to a gene. Germline CDR1 reads PRHDT; CDR2 reads FYEKMQ (reference sequence). This CDR3 is built from 16 residues. The CDR3 is CASSQLAGGPRNEQFF. The DNA of the CDR3 is TGTGCCAGCAGCCAACTAGCGGGAGGGCCCCGCAATGAGCAGTTCTTC.

The rearrangement joins TRBV5-1 to TRBJ1-2, with 7 bases aligning to TRBD1. There are 18 residues in the CDR3. V shed 2 bases, J shed 4 bases, and the junction held 17 bases outside the gene matches. Per germline, CDR1 SGHRS and CDR2 YFSETQ. CDR3 loop: CASSFLPRTGRSGYGYTF. CDR3 coding DNA: TGCGCCAGCAGCTTTCTCCCTCGGACAGGCAGGTCGGGCTATGGCTACACCTTC.

The V gene is TRBV5-6, the J gene TRBJ2-1, with 7 positions matching TRBD1. V shed 4 bases, J shed 7 bases, and the junction held 8 bases outside the gene matches. Germline V gene data show CDR1 as SGHDT and CDR2 as YYEEEE. The CDR3 has 14 amino acids. The chain's CDR3 is CASSLSYRGNEQFF. CDR3 coding DNA: TGTGCCAGCAGCCTCAGCTACAGGGGAAATGAGCAGTTCTTC.

CDR3 DNA sequence: TGTGCCAGCACCCTCAGCCATGCGGGAGGAATAGAAGCTTTCTTT. It is translated as CASTLSHAGGIEAFF. This chain joins TRBV3-1 (or the pseudogene TRBV3-2) and TRBJ1-1; unclear D gene. V was cut by 7 bases and J by 8 bases, with 23 bases left in between. This CDR3 comprises 15 residues. Germline CDR1 is LGHDT and CDR2 is YNNKEL (reference sequence).

As concerns this clone: The sample carries other DNA sequences with the same CDR3. The chain has TRBV5-1 and TRBJ2-2; 7 nucleotides match TRBD2. The ends lost 0 bases at V and 3 bases at J; junction bases unmatched: 2. The CDR3 totals 15 residues. Germline-derived CDR1 and CDR2 are SGHRS and YFSETQ. Here the CDR3 reads CASSLGAGDTGELFF. DNA for the CDR3: TGCGCCAGCAGCTTGGGTGCGGGAGACACCGGGGAGCTGTTTTTT.

CDR3 residues: CASRTLPTRGGDYGYTF. In DNA form, the CDR3 reads TGTGCCAGCAGAACTCTACCCACTAGGGGGGGGGACTATGGCTACACCTTC. V usage is TRBV28 and J usage is TRBJ1-2, with D tentatively TRBD1 (6 bases). The CDR3 runs 17 residues. Trimming pared 6 bases from V and 3 bases from J, leaving 23 bases between. Germline V gene sequence: CDR1 MDHEN, CDR2 SYDVKM.

This chain connects TRBV28 to TRBJ1-1; D gene ambiguous. Germline assignment: CDR1 MDHEN and CDR2 SYDVKM. The V end lost 1 base, the J end lost 1 base, and 13 bases lay between the germline ends. The CDR3 is 16 residues long. For the CDR3, the DNA is TGTGCCAGCAGTTTATTTTATACGAGGCCGAACACTGAAGCTTTCTTT. Residues: CASSLFYTRPNTEAFF.

The chain is built from TRBV4-2 and TRBJ2-2, with D hard to call. This CDR3 region has 15 residues. V was clipped by 1 base and J by 2 bases, with 8 bases between them. Germline V CDR1 and CDR2: LGHNA, YNFKEQ. DNA of the CDR3: TGTGCCAGCAGCCAAGTTTGGGCAAACACCGGGGAGCTGTTTTTT. It translates to CASSQVWANTGELFF.